A selection of T cell receptor beta chains follows, all from one sample in a study of T cells in localized non-small cell lung cancer. Assay used: immunoSEQ multiplex PCR; TCRdb lists only in-frame clones, some missing. The top ten hold around 8.4% of the sample, which has just under 2,000 clones, 20% to 25% seen once. The source material was lung tumor tissue, sampled before any cancer treatment. The receptors originated from a woman aged 40 to 75 with stage I lung adenocarcinoma. Each CDR3 is given with its conserved first and last residue. The D gene is left open where the match is weak. Only part of the rows carry a size: once, few, many, or a class if the clone is expanded.

j_call | d_call | v_call | clone_size | cdr3_aa | cdr3_nt
TRBJ2-7 | TRBD2 | TRBV6-8 | NA | CASSDPGLGYEQYF | TGTGCCAGCAGTGATCCGGGACTAGGGTACGAGCAGTACTTC
TRBJ1-2 | TRBD1 | TRBV9 | few | CASSSEVMRRGRGYTF | TGTGCCAGCAGCTCCGAGGTCATGCGGAGGGGGCGAGGCTACACCTTC
TRBJ2-3 | NA | TRBV6-8 | NA | CASSDRVAGSTDTQYF | TGTGCCAGCAGTGATAGAGTAGCCGGAAGCACAGATACGCAGTATTTT
TRBJ2-1 | NA | TRBV28 | NA | CASHRVAGVYEQFF | TGTGCCAGCCATAGGGTGGCAGGGGTGTATGAGCAGTTCTTC
TRBJ1-2 | TRBD1 | TRBV30 | NA | CAWREKGDRGNYGYTF | TGTGCCTGGAGGGAGAAGGGGGACAGGGGCAACTATGGCTACACCTTC
TRBJ2-5 | TRBD1 | TRBV19 | NA | CASSIPGTGVTQYF | TGTGCCAGTAGTATCCCCGGGACAGGGGTTACCCAGTACTTC
TRBJ1-1 | NA | TRBV30 | NA | CASSGTTEAFF | TGTGCCTCCTCGGGCACCACTGAAGCTTTCTTT
TRBJ1-1 | NA | TRBV28 | NA | CASSWGGVPEAFF | TGTGCCAGCAGTTGGGGGGGTGTCCCTGAAGCTTTCTTT
TRBJ1-6 | NA | TRBV10-2 | NA | CASSLETGTNSPLHF | TGCGCCAGCAGTCTTGAAACAGGGACCAATTCACCCCTCCACTTT
TRBJ2-5 | TRBD2 | TRBV10-2 | few | CASSESIWTSVQETQYF | TGCGCCAGCAGTGAGTCGATTTGGACTAGCGTCCAAGAGACCCAGTACTTC
TRBJ2-3 | NA | TRBV18 | NA | CASSPPPPNTDTQYF | TGTGCCAGCTCACCCCCCCCTCCCAACACAGATACGCAGTATTTT
TRBJ2-3 | NA | TRBV4-1 | NA | CASSYSTDTQYF | TGCGCCAGCAGCTACAGCACAGATACGCAGTATTTT
TRBJ1-1 | NA | TRBV14 | few | CASSQGTPEAFF | TGTGCCAGCAGCCAAGGGACGCCTGAAGCTTTCTTT
TRBJ2-7 | NA | TRBV11-3 | few | CASSNRATLNQEQYF | TGTGCCAGCAGTAACCGGGCCACTCTCAATCAGGAGCAGTACTTC
TRBJ1-6 | NA | TRBV11-3 | medium-sized | CASSLVTGTDSPLHF | TGTGCCAGCAGCTTAGTAACAGGGACGGATTCACCCCTCCACTTT
TRBJ2-7 | TRBD2 | TRBV14 | NA | CASSQLFGGGLYEQYF | TGTGCCAGCAGCCAACTATTTGGCGGGGGTCTGTACGAGCAGTACTTC
TRBJ1-6 | NA | TRBV28 | NA | CATSSTNSPLHF | TGTGCCACCTCATCTACTAATTCACCCCTCCACTTT
TRBJ1-5 | NA | TRBV4-1 | medium-sized | CASSQSRVIQPQHF | TGCGCCAGCAGCCAGTCAAGGGTTATTCAGCCCCAGCATTTT
TRBJ1-3 | NA | TRBV11-3 | few | CASSPYGPPRGNTIYF | TGTGCCAGCAGCCCCTATGGACCTCCGAGGGGAAACACCATATATTTT
TRBJ1-5 | NA | TRBV19 | NA | CASSIGRGMQPQHF | TGTGCCAGTAGTATAGGGAGGGGTATGCAGCCCCAGCATTTT
TRBJ1-2 | TRBD1 | TRBV11-3 | medium-sized | CASSLGPYFQGEGGYTF | TGTGCCAGCAGCTTAGGACCTTATTTCCAGGGGGAGGGTGGCTACACCTTC
TRBJ2-2 | TRBD1 | TRBV11-3 | NA | CASTLGQGNTGELFF | TGTGCCAGCACCTTGGGACAGGGGAACACCGGGGAGCTGTTTTTT
TRBJ2-3 | TRBD1 | TRBV6-8 | NA | CASLPRDRGSDTQYF | TGTGCCAGCCTACCCCGGGACAGGGGTTCAGATACGCAGTATTTT
TRBJ1-2 | NA | TRBV18 | NA | CASSPPGTNYGYTF | TGTGCCAGCTCACCACCAGGGACAAACTATGGCTACACCTTC
TRBJ2-6 | NA | TRBV18 | once | CASSGQTISGANVLTF | TGTGCCAGCTCAGGGCAGACCATATCTGGGGCCAACGTCCTGACTTTC
TRBJ2-7 | NA | TRBV11-3 | large | CASSLGPNRERSYEQYF | TGTGCCAGCAGCTTGGGCCCCAACAGGGAAAGATCCTACGAGCAGTACTTC
TRBJ2-2 | NA | TRBV15 | few | CATSRDGLAVNTGELFF | TGTGCCACCAGCAGAGACGGGCTAGCTGTGAACACCGGGGAGCTGTTTTTT
TRBJ1-1 | NA | TRBV11-3 | large | CASSLGHQNTEAFF | TGTGCCAGCAGCTTAGGACACCAGAACACTGAAGCTTTCTTT
TRBJ1-1 | TRBD1 | TRBV5-1 | NA | CASSFADRGAEAFF | TGCGCCAGCAGCTTTGCGGACAGGGGGGCAGAAGCTTTCTTT
TRBJ2-7 | NA | TRBV10-2 | NA | CASSEFSGAAYEQYF | TGCGCCAGCAGTGAGTTCTCCGGGGCAGCCTACGAGCAGTACTTC
TRBJ2-7 | NA | TRBV11-3 | few | CASSLGPWDRDTPYEQYF | TGTGCCAGCAGCTTGGGCCCCTGGGATAGGGACACCCCCTACGAGCAGTACTTC
TRBJ1-3 | NA | TRBV6-8 | medium-sized | CASSVGYSGNTIYF | TGTGCCAGCAGTGTGGGTTACTCTGGAAACACCATATATTTT
TRBJ1-1 | NA | TRBV9 | NA | CASKDRATEAFF | TGTGCCAGCAAGGACAGAGCCACTGAAGCTTTCTTT
TRBJ2-4 | NA | TRBV30 | NA | CAFAGASNIQYF | TGTGCCTTCGCCGGGGCATCCAACATTCAGTACTTC
TRBJ1-1 | NA | TRBV18 | NA | CASSIVPGPANTEAFF | TGTGCCAGCTCAATAGTACCGGGGCCGGCGAACACTGAAGCTTTCTTT
TRBJ1-5 | NA | TRBV6-8 | few | CASSRGYSNQPQHF | TGTGCCAGCAGCCGAGGTTATAGCAATCAGCCCCAGCATTTT
TRBJ2-1 | TRBD2 | TRBV28 | NA | CASSSGRHFDNEQFF | TGTGCCAGCAGCTCCGGGAGGCACTTCGACAATGAGCAGTTCTTC
TRBJ1-1 | NA | TRBV5-1 | NA | CASSLEGGGRRNTEAFF | TGCGCCAGCAGCTTGGAAGGCGGGGGGCGCCGGAACACTGAAGCTTTCTTT
TRBJ2-7 | NA | TRBV16 | NA | CASSPNRVVSYEQYF | TGTGCCAGCAGTCCTAACAGGGTCGTCTCCTACGAGCAGTACTTC
TRBJ1-3 | NA | TRBV11-3 | few | CASSLGYAGNTIYF | TGTGCCAGCAGCTTAGGTTACGCTGGAAACACCATATATTTT
TRBJ1-1 | NA | TRBV5-1 | NA | CASRPGQLMNTEAFF | TGCGCCAGCAGACCCGGACAGTTGATGAACACTGAAGCTTTCTTT
TRBJ1-4 | NA | TRBV19 | few | CASSNRDGIRGLFF | TGTGCCAGTAGTAACCGGGACGGCATTCGAGGACTGTTTTTT
TRBJ2-3 | TRBD2 | TRBV6-8 | few | CASSYLGGGAGDTQYF | TGTGCCAGCAGTTACCTCGGCGGGGGGGCGGGAGATACGCAGTATTTT
TRBJ2-7 | TRBD1 | TRBV11-3 | few | CASSLWSGQSSYEQYF | TGTGCCAGCAGCTTGTGGTCGGGACAGAGCTCCTACGAGCAGTACTTC
TRBJ2-1 | TRBD2 | TRBV29-1 | NA | CSAVSGTAYNEQFF | TGCAGCGCTGTAAGCGGGACTGCTTACAATGAGCAGTTCTTC
TRBJ1-2 | TRBD1 | TRBV12-5 | NA | CASGSGTGEGYTF | TGTGCTAGTGGTTCGGGGACAGGGGAAGGCTACACCTTC
TRBJ2-1 | TRBD1 | TRBV11-3 | medium-sized | CASSPARGLGNEQFF | TGTGCCAGCAGCCCGGCCAGGGGGCTTGGCAATGAGCAGTTCTTC
TRBJ2-5 | NA | TRBV6-8 | few | CASSSFGWGNQETQYF | TGTGCCAGCAGTTCCTTTGGGTGGGGGAACCAAGAGACCCAGTACTTC
TRBJ2-1 | TRBD1 | TRBV28 | few | CASSSTDRGVMNEQFF | TGTGCCAGCAGTTCCACTGACAGGGGAGTAATGAATGAGCAGTTCTTC
TRBJ1-2 | NA | TRBV9 | NA | CASSEALPAGYTF | TGTGCCAGCAGTGAAGCGCTTCCAGCTGGCTACACCTTC
TRBJ2-2 | NA | TRBV6-8 | NA | CASSLVLVTGELFF | TGTGCCAGCAGTTTGGTTTTGGTTACCGGGGAGCTGTTTTTT
TRBJ2-7 | TRBD2 | TRBV10-2 | NA | CASSVSGGVYEQYF | TGCGCCAGCAGTGTTAGCGGGGGGGTCTACGAGCAGTACTTC
TRBJ2-3 | NA | TRBV6-8 | few | CASSGDGADTQYF | TGTGCCAGCAGCGGAGACGGGGCAGATACGCAGTATTTT